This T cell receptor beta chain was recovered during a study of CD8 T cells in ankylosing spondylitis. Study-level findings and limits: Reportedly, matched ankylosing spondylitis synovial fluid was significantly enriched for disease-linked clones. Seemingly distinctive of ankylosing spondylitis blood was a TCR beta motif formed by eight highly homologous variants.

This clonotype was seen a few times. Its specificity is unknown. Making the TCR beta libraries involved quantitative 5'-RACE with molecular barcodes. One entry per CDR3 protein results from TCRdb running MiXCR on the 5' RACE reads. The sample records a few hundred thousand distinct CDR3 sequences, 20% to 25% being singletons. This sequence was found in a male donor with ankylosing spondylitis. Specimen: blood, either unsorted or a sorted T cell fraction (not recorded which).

CDR3 loop: CASSFQSPRGGEAFF. The CDR3 bases are TGTGCCAGCAGTTTCCAATCGCCCAGGGGGGGTGAAGCTTTCTTT. V is TRBV6-5 and J is TRBJ1-1; 7 nucleotides align to TRBD1. V was pared by 4 bases and J by 7 bases, with 12 bases of the junction left unmatched. CDR1 is MNHEY, CDR2 SVGAGI, per germline. The CDR3 covers 15 residues.